This T cell receptor (beta chain) was identified during a study of T cells after posttransplantation cyclophosphamide. Study conclusions and caveats: Later blood repertoires were often dominated by clones from the donor CD8+ memory compartment. After PTCy, TRB diversity resembled that of CNI/methotrexate controls.

To note about this clone: Its cognate antigen is unknown.

Controls had myeloablative marrow grafts with methotrexate and calcineurin inhibitor, sampled at 1 year. Data came from immunoSEQ multiplex PCR; TCRdb stores just in-frame clones and leaves some out. The table lists roughly 15,000 clones, more than 80% of them singletons. From germline, CDR1 is SGHRS and CDR2 YFSETQ. The CDR3 sequence is 17 residues long. The V gene lost 3 bases and the J gene lost 0 bases, with 13 bases spanning the gap. This chain connects TRBV5-1 to TRBJ1-6; D not resolved. The clonotype comes from a male patient aged 30 to 39 who received an allogeneic stem cell transplant from an unrelated donor, was CMV-positive, and had acute and chronic GVHD. Some T cells here may be from the graft donor. This material consisted of PBMCs, taken 410 to 450 days after allogeneic stem cell transplant with calcineurin inhibitor and methotrexate. CDR3: CASSSWWRGSYNSPLHF. The CDR3 DNA reads TGCGCCAGCAGCTCATGGTGGCGCGGCTCCTATAATTCACCCCTCCACTTT.